This T cell receptor beta chain is from a study of control samples from healthy donors and cancer patients (dated by TCRdb to 2020 to 2021). For this chain, trimming is 4 bases at the V end and 2 bases at the J end, and the number of junction bases without a gene match is 9. From the cysteine up to the phenylalanine, the CDR3 has a length of 15 residues. Only the CDR3 DNA is retained, 45 bases long and in frame from the first base. Based on the germline V gene, the CDR1 and CDR2 sequences are SGDLS and YYNGEE. Library preparation employed the immunoSEQ multiplex PCR assay. TCRdb retrieved this table from immuneACCESS and kept in-frame rearrangements only. Not all clones are present; in checked studies, unresolved V genes account for under half, and no reason is known for the remainder. The sample records about 130,000 clones, about 90% of which are singletons. The ten top clones hold approximately 2.2% of the sample.

Comment on this clone: Its antigen is still unknown. Base quality data are lacking; no much larger clone is found one base away.

Material for sequencing was blood. The clonotype was recovered from a woman between 45 and 65 years old in good health. The V and J genes are TRBV9 and TRBJ2-7; 7 nucleotides in the junction match TRBD2. The DNA sequence is given as TGTGCCAGCAGCCTCGGACTAGTACCAACCTACGAGCAGTACTTC. Its product reads: CASSLGLVPTYEQYF.